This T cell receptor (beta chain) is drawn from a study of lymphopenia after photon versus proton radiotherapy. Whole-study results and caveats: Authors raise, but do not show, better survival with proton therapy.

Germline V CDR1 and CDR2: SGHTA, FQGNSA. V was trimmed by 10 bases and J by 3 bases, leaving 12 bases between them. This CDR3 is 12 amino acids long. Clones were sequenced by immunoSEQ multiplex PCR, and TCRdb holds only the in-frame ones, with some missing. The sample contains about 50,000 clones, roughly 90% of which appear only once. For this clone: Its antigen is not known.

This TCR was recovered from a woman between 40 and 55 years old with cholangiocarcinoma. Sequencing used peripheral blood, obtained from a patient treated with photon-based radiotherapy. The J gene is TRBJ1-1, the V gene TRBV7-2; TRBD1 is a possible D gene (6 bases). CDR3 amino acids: CATEGVDTEAFF. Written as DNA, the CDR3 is TGTGCCACCGAGGGGGTGGACACTGAAGCTTTCTTT. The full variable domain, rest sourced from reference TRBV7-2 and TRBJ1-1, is GAGVSQSPSNKVTEKGKDVELRCDPISGHTALYWYRQSLGQGLEFLIYFQGNSAPDKSGLPSDRFSAERTGGSVSTLTIQRTQQEDSAVYLCATEGVDTEAFFGQGTRLTVV.